This entry lists 28 T cell receptor beta chains sequenced from one sample in a study of blood T cell repertoires in COVID-19. Generated by immunoSEQ multiplex PCR, the TCRdb table keeps only in-frame clones and is missing some. The sample lists approximately 110,000 clones, around four fifths occurring once. The sample comprised peripheral blood. These receptor sequences come from a man older than 75 with COVID-19, enrolled during active disease.

The rearrangement links TRBV6-2 or TRBV6-3 to TRBJ1-2; D not resolved. The V gene's germline CDR1 is MNHEY and CDR2 SVGEGT. With 5 bases removed from V and 8 bases from J, the gap between germline ends came to 15 bases. This CDR3 contains 13 residues. The CDR3 protein is CASSPTGDTGYTF. As DNA, the CDR3 is TGTGCCAGCAGTCCCACGGGAGACACAGGCTACACCTTC.

The chain joins TRBV3-1 (or the pseudogene TRBV3-2) to TRBJ2-5; 7 bases match TRBD2. This CDR3 contains 17 residues. Germline V CDR1 and CDR2: LGHDT, YNNKEL (reference sequence). The V gene end was trimmed by 2 bases and the J gene end by 2 bases; junction bases not matched to a gene: 11. The CDR3 sequence is CASSQNLNSGLQETQYF. CDR3 nucleotides: TGTGCCAGCAGCCAAAATTTGAATAGCGGGTTACAAGAGACCCAGTACTTC.

This clone was detected only a few times. The chain carries TRBV2 and TRBJ2-2; a weak D match, TRBD2 (5 bases). CDR1 is SNHLY, CDR2 FYNNEI, per germline. The V end lost 4 bases, the J end lost 1 base, and 13 bases lay between the germline ends. The CDR3 extends over 16 amino acids. The CDR3 DNA reads as TGTGCCAGCAGTGTTCGAGCGGTATGGAACACCGGGGAGCTGTTTTTT. Its protein product is CASSVRAVWNTGELFF.

The V gene is TRBV6-5, the J gene TRBJ2-2; a possible D gene is TRBD2 (6 bases). Germline V gene sequence: CDR1 MNHEY, CDR2 SVGAGI. CDR3 length equals 15 residues. Between the trimmed V and J ends, which lost 2 bases and 2 bases, there was a span of 9 bases. The CDR3: CASSYGRENTGELFF. CDR3 DNA: TGTGCCAGCAGTTACGGGCGGGAAAACACCGGGGAGCTGTTTTTT.

The CDR3 nucleotides are TGTGCCACCAGTGCCCCTCCGGGACAGGGCTACGAGCAGTACTTC. Translated: CATSAPPGQGYEQYF. V usage is TRBV24-1 and J usage is TRBJ2-7; 9 nucleotides align to TRBD1. The junction had 7 bases not matched to a gene; V was cut back by 5 bases and J by 3 bases. The CDR3 is 15 residues long. Germline V CDR1 and CDR2: KGHDR, SFDVKD.

The chain is built from TRBV19 and TRBJ2-1; no reliable D call. Trimming removed 8 bases from V and 4 bases from J, with 12 bases in between. Germline V gene data show CDR1 as LNHDA and CDR2 as SQIVND (reference sequence). The CDR3 is 13 residues long. The CDR3 DNA reads TGTGCCAGTTTCGGTCGGTCTTACAATGAGCAGTTCTTC. Protein product: CASFGRSYNEQFF.

V and J are TRBV27 and TRBJ2-2, with 10 bases matching TRBD2. Trimming took 6 bases from V and 7 from J; bases not matched to a gene: 11. The CDR3 is made up of 16 amino acids. From germline, CDR1 is MNHEY and CDR2 SMNVEV (reference sequence). CDR3 sequence reads: CASSPTQREGSGELFF. CDR3 sequence (DNA): TGTGCCAGCAGCCCTACCCAGCGGGAGGGAAGCGGGGAGCTGTTTTTT.

The J gene is TRBJ2-6, the V gene TRBV10-1, with D possibly matching TRBD1 (5 bases). Trimming removed 11 bases from V and 2 bases from J, with 28 bases in between. The CDR3 runs to 19 residues. Germline CDR1 and CDR2: WNHNN and SYGVQD (reference sequence). The CDR3 bases are TGCGCCGTACCCCCCCCGCCCCAGGGTATCTTAACTGGGGCCAACGTCCTGACTTTC. As protein: CAVPPPPQGILTGANVLTF.

The chain carries TRBV28 and TRBJ2-5, with D maybe TRBD2 (6 bases). The germline V gene encodes CDR1 MDHEN and CDR2 SYDVKM. The CDR3 sequence is 13 residues long. Trimming cost V 9 bases and J 9 bases, with 20 bases left between them. The CDR3 sequence: CASHGDFQGAQYF. The CDR3 DNA reads TGTGCCAGTCATGGGGACTTCCAAGGGGCCCAGTACTTC. Full variable domain (remainder filled in from reference TRBV28 and TRBJ2-5): DVKVTQSSRYLVKRTGEKVFLECVQDMDHENMFWYRQDPGLGLRLIYFSYDVKMKEKGDIPEGYSVSREKKERFSLILESASTNQTSMYLCASHGDFQGAQYFGPGTRLLVL.

The chain employs TRBV27 and TRBJ2-1, with 7 bases fitting TRBD2. The CDR3 is made up of 13 amino acids. Germline V gives CDR1 MNHEY, CDR2 SMNVEV (reference sequence). V dropped 1 base and J dropped 10; count of bases not matched to a gene: 4. This chain's CDR3 is CASSLWAGAEQFF. The CDR3 DNA is TGTGCCAGCAGTTTATGGGCGGGAGCGGAGCAGTTCTTC.

V usage is TRBV29-1 and J usage is TRBJ2-1; 12 bases map to TRBD2. The V segment lost 1 base and the J segment 7 bases; nucleotides outside the gene matches: 8. Germline loops: CDR1 SQVTM, CDR2 ANQGSEA. This CDR3 contains 16 residues. CDR3 sequence: CSVEGVETSGGNEQFF. The CDR3 DNA is TGCAGCGTTGAAGGGGTAGAGACTAGCGGGGGAAATGAGCAGTTCTTC.

This clone was detected only a few times. V and J are TRBV9 and TRBJ1-6; D is unresolved. V dropped 2 bases and J dropped 1 base, with 7 bases sitting between them. The CDR3 is made up of 15 amino acids. From germline, CDR1 is SGDLS and CDR2 YYNGEE. CDR3 sequence (DNA): TGTGCCAGCAGCGTCGCACAGTCCTATAATTCACCCCTCCACTTT. Translated: CASSVAQSYNSPLHF.

This clone appeared a few times. At one end, the junction sequence differs from germline, possibly due to a read error. V and J are TRBV7-6 and TRBJ1-1; possible D gene TRBD1, 5 bases. The germline V gene encodes CDR1 SGHVS and CDR2 FNYEAQ. The CDR3 length is 11 residues. CDR3 nucleotides: TGTGCCAGCAGCTTCTCGTTGGACATCGACTTT. Amino acid sequence: CASSFSLDIDF. Drawing the rest from reference TRBV7-6 and TRBJ1-1, the complete variable domain is GAGVSQSPRYKVTKRGQDVALRCDPISGHVSLYWYRQALGQGPEFLTYFNYEAQQDKSGLPNDRFSAERPEGSISTLTIQRTEQRDSAMYRCASSFSLDIDFGQGTRLTVV.

V is TRBV7-3 and J is TRBJ2-5, with 7 bases that match TRBD1. CDR3 length: 14 amino acids. Germline V gene sequence: CDR1 SGHTA, CDR2 FQGTGA. After removal of 5 bases from V and 1 base from J, the junction contained 4 bases not matched to a gene. Written as DNA, the CDR3 is TGTGCCAGCAGCCCACAGGGGAGCCAAGAGACCCAGTACTTC. Translation: CASSPQGSQETQYF.

This rearrangement joins TRBV7-6 to TRBJ1-6, with no clear D. The germline CDR1 and CDR2 sequences are SGHVS and FNYEAQ. V lost 5 bases to trimming and J lost 0 bases, with 11 bases between them. This CDR3 spans 16 amino acids. The CDR3 DNA follows: TGTGCCAGCAGCCTTAGTGCGAGCTCCTATAATTCACCCCTCCACTTT. Its translation: CASSLSASSYNSPLHF.

The J gene is TRBJ1-4, the V gene TRBV2; TRBD1 aligns across 7 bases. The CDR3 runs to 14 residues. The V gene's germline CDR1 is SNHLY and CDR2 FYNNEI. The J segment lost 0 bases and the V segment lost 7 bases, leaving 2 bases of the junction unmatched. Written as DNA, the CDR3 is TGTGCCAGCACCGACAGGGCAACTAATGAAAAACTGTTTTTT. As protein: CASTDRATNEKLFF.

A word on this clone: The germline gene is not matched at one end of the junction; a read error may be the cause. The V and J genes are TRBV11-2 and TRBJ2-1; unclear D gene. Germline values: CDR1 SGHAT, CDR2 FQNNGV. CDR3 length equals 15 residues. The CDR3 bases are TGTGCCAGCAGCCTAGACCTCAGCTCCTACAATGAGCAGTTCTTC. Translation: CASSLDLSSYNEQFF.

This rearrangement joins TRBV13 to TRBJ1-6, with TRBD1 matching 9 bases. The CDR3 contains 14 residues. Germline CDR1 reads PRHDT; CDR2 reads FYEKMQ (reference sequence). Trimming cost V 4 bases and J 7 bases; bases outside gene matches: 2. The CDR3 bases are TGTGCCAGCAGCTCCGGACAGGGGAATTCACCCCTCCACTTT. Amino acids: CASSSGQGNSPLHF.

The genes are TRBV5-1 and TRBJ1-1; 7 bases align to TRBD1. The CDR3 sequence is 13 residues long. Germline CDR1 reads SGHRS; CDR2 reads YFSETQ. Trimming took 4 bases from V and 4 from J; bases not matched to a gene: 4. The CDR3 nucleotides read TGCGCCAGCAGCACGACAGGGCTCACTGAAGCTTTCTTT. This codes for CASSTTGLTEAFF.

V and J are TRBV28 and TRBJ1-1, with D maybe TRBD1 (5 bases). Per germline, CDR1 MDHEN and CDR2 SYDVKM. Trimming shortened V by 5 bases and J by 4 bases, and 14 bases separated the two germline ends. This CDR3 spans 14 amino acids. This CDR3 reads CASSGDSSTTEAFF. CDR3 DNA: TGTGCCAGCAGTGGCGACAGTAGCACCACTGAAGCTTTCTTT.

The chain carries TRBV14 and TRBJ2-1, with 9 bases aligning to TRBD2. Germline CDR1 is SGHDN and CDR2 is FVKESK. This CDR3 is 16 amino acids long. V trimming: 4 bases; J trimming: 2 bases; junction bases outside the gene matches: 6. The CDR3: CASSPLAGAPYNEQFF. In DNA, the CDR3 is TGTGCCAGCAGCCCGTTAGCGGGAGCTCCCTACAATGAGCAGTTCTTC.

This chain joins TRBV7-9 and TRBJ2-5; TRBD2 agrees at 11 bases. The ends lost 5 bases at V and 7 bases at J; junction bases unmatched: 18. Germline loops: CDR1 SEHNR, CDR2 FQNEAQ (reference sequence). The CDR3 spans 18 residues. DNA of the CDR3: TGTGCCAGCAGCCCCTTCATGGCTAGCGGGAGGATCGTTGGGACCCAGTACTTC. It encodes CASSPFMASGRIVGTQYF. Variable domain in full (rest from reference TRBV7-9 and TRBJ2-5): DTGVSQNPRHKITKRGQNVTFRCDPISEHNRLYWYRQTLGQGPEFLTYFQNEAQLEKSRLLSDRFSAERPKGSFSTLEIQRTEQGDSAMYLCASSPFMASGRIVGTQYFGPGTRLLVL.

The rearrangement uses TRBV5-1 and TRBJ2-1; the match to TRBD2 covers 10 bases. CDR1 SGHRS and CDR2 YFSETQ come from the germline V gene. Germline trimming cut 0 bases from V and 4 bases from J; bases unmatched to any gene: 1. There are 15 residues in the CDR3. As DNA, the CDR3 is TGCGCCAGCAGCTTGGCACTAGCGGGATACAATGAGCAGTTCTTC. Protein product: CASSLALAGYNEQFF.

This clone was recorded a few times. The V and J genes are TRBV7-2 and TRBJ2-3, with TRBD1 matching over 9 bases. This CDR3 contains 18 residues. Trimming removed 1 base from V and 0 bases from J; junction bases left unmatched: 8. Germline CDR1 SGHTA, CDR2 FQGNSA. CDR3 sequence: CASSLGVRTGASTDTQYF. CDR3 nucleotides: TGTGCCAGCAGCTTAGGGGTTCGGACAGGGGCTAGCACAGATACGCAGTATTTT.

The V and J genes are TRBV15 and TRBJ1-2, with TRBD1 matching 9 bases. V lost 4 bases, J lost 6 bases, and 6 bases stayed unmatched. This CDR3 is 14 amino acids long. The germline V gene has CDR1 LNHNV and CDR2 YYDKDF (reference sequence). The chain's CDR3 is CATSTSRTGDGYTF. The DNA of the CDR3 is TGTGCCACCAGCACCAGTCGGACAGGGGATGGCTACACCTTC.

The gene calls are TRBV6-2 or TRBV6-3 and TRBJ2-4; no definite D call. The V gene's germline CDR1 is MNHEY and CDR2 SVGEGT. The CDR3 contains 15 residues. The V end was cut by 5 bases, the J end by 5 bases, with 16 bases between. CDR3 residues: CASSSIRSFENIQYF. The DNA for the CDR3 is TGTGCCAGCAGTAGTATTAGAAGTTTTGAAAACATTCAGTACTTC.

V is TRBV4-3 and J is TRBJ2-5, with a weak D call TRBD1 (5 bases). CDR1 is LGHNA, CDR2 YSLEER, per germline. Trimming took 3 bases from V and 1 from J, leaving 12 bases between them. This CDR3 contains 15 residues. The DNA for the CDR3 is TGCGCCAGCAGCCATTGGGGCGACGCCCAAGAGACCCAGTACTTC. Its translation: CASSHWGDAQETQYF.

This clone was observed once. The V call is TRBV29-1, the J call TRBJ2-1; tentative D call: TRBD2 (6 bases). The germline V gene has CDR1 SQVTM and CDR2 ANQGSEA. The CDR3 extends over 11 amino acids. Trimming cost V 5 bases and J 7 bases, with 9 bases left between them. As DNA, the CDR3 is TGCAGCGTTTTTCGGGGGAATGAGCAGTTCTTC. This encodes CSVFRGNEQFF.